The 32 T cell receptor beta chains in this list originate from one sample, sequenced in a study of T cell responses to AZD1222 COVID-19 vaccine. Assay used: immunoSEQ multiplex PCR; TCRdb lists only in-frame clones, some missing. The table includes some 40,000 clones, over 60% detected once. The sample was peripheral blood, taken on day 0 of AZD1222 vaccination. The receptors were gathered from an adult in good health.

The V and J genes are TRBV12-3 or TRBV12-4 and TRBJ2-7, with a tentative D call TRBD1 (6 bases). V shed 6 bases and J shed 6 bases, with 15 bases lying between them. This CDR3 has 13 amino acids. The CDR3, as DNA: TGTGCCAGCAGAACCCTCAAGGGGGTCGAGCAGTACTTC. It encodes CASRTLKGVEQYF.

The chain employs TRBV19 and TRBJ1-5; 7 bases map to TRBD1. Germline CDR1 LNHDA, CDR2 SQIVND (reference sequence). The CDR3 sequence is 15 residues long. V shed 7 bases and J 0 bases; nucleotides not matched to a gene: 6. As DNA, the CDR3 is TGTGCCAGTACCCCGACAGGGATTAGCAATCAGCCCCAGCATTTT. It specifies CASTPTGISNQPQHF.

This clone was seen a single time. The chain employs TRBV7-8 and TRBJ2-2; 7 nucleotides align to TRBD2. The V segment lost 5 bases and the J segment 1 base; nucleotides outside the gene matches: 10. Germline lookup yields CDR1 SGHVS and CDR2 FQNEAQ. The CDR3 loop spans 17 amino acids. CDR3 DNA: TGTGCCAGCAGCCCCGGCCCAGCGGGGAAGAACACCGGGGAGCTGTTTTTT. Its translation: CASSPGPAGKNTGELFF.

The chain links TRBV6-2 or TRBV6-3 to TRBJ2-5, with D maybe TRBD2 (7 bases). This CDR3 has 16 residues. The V and J ends lost 0 bases and 1 base respectively, with 12 bases between them. Per the germline V gene, CDR1 is MNHEY and CDR2 is SVGEGT. The CDR3 protein is CASSYSPAGAQETQYF. The CDR3, as DNA: TGTGCCAGCAGTTACTCTCCTGCGGGGGCCCAAGAGACCCAGTACTTC.

This clone was seen more than once but under ten times. The chain uses TRBV27 and TRBJ2-1, with 7 bases fitting TRBD1. The germline V gene encodes CDR1 MNHEY and CDR2 SMNVEV (reference sequence). This CDR3 has 15 amino acids. Unmatched junction bases numbered 12, after V lost 6 bases and J lost 7 bases. The CDR3: CASSTRNRGGNEQFF. The CDR3 DNA sequence: TGTGCCAGCAGCACCCGAAACAGGGGCGGAAATGAGCAGTTCTTC.

The J gene is TRBJ2-7, the V gene TRBV7-8; 10 bases align to TRBD1. The junction had 5 bases not matched to a gene; V was cut back by 4 bases and J by 2 bases. The CDR3 runs 15 residues. Per germline, CDR1 SGHVS and CDR2 FQNEAQ. The CDR3: CASSSHGQGAYEQYF. CDR3 in DNA: TGTGCCAGCAGCTCACACGGACAGGGGGCCTACGAGCAGTACTTC.

CDR3 bases: TGTGCCAGCAGCGTTCTAGGGACAGGGAGCGAAAAACTGTTTTTT. Protein product: CASSVLGTGSEKLFF. This sequence joins TRBV9 and TRBJ1-4; the match to TRBD1 covers 9 bases. With V trimmed by 2 bases and J by 8 bases, 7 bases remained unmatched. The CDR3 is made up of 15 amino acids. CDR1 is SGDLS and CDR2 is YYNGEE in the germline V gene.

This chain links TRBV15 with TRBJ2-7; D remains ambiguous. V shed 3 bases and J shed 0 bases, with 18 bases lying between them. This CDR3 is 17 amino acids long. Germline CDR1 and CDR2: LNHNV and YYDKDF (reference sequence). CDR3 sequence (DNA): TGTGCCACCAGCAGTAGAGTCAGATTAGGAAGCTCCTACGAGCAGTACTTC. This codes for CATSSRVRLGSSYEQYF.

The V call is TRBV28, the J call TRBJ1-3; D gene unclear. The CDR3 runs to 12 residues. The germline CDR1 and CDR2 sequences are MDHEN and SYDVKM. V was trimmed by 3 bases and J by 2 bases, leaving 2 bases between them. As DNA, the CDR3 is TGTGCCAGCAGTTTTGCTGGAAACACCATATATTTT. As protein: CASSFAGNTIYF.

V gene TRBV18 combines with J gene TRBJ2-1; 7 nucleotides agree with TRBD2. The trim removed 4 bases at V and 3 bases at J, leaving 12 bases unmatched. CDR3 length: 17 residues. From germline, CDR1 is KGHSH and CDR2 LQKENI. The CDR3 nucleotides are TGTGCCAGCTCACTTGATCAAACCGGGACTAACTACAATGAGCAGTTCTTC. Translation: CASSLDQTGTNYNEQFF.

The V gene is TRBV11-3, the J gene TRBJ1-6, with D tentatively TRBD1 (6 bases). Germline CDR1 and CDR2: SGHNT and YENEEA. The length of the CDR3 is 16 residues. V lost 1 base and J 5 bases, leaving 12 bases between the germline ends. CDR3 nucleotides: TGTGCCAGCAGCTTAGTCCCAGGGGCGGATAATTCACCCCTCCACTTT. Translated: CASSLVPGADNSPLHF.

The J gene is TRBJ2-3, the V gene TRBV28; 7 bases line up with TRBD2. The CDR3 covers 15 residues. Germline-derived CDR1 and CDR2 are MDHEN and SYDVKM. V dropped 5 bases and J dropped 0; count of bases not matched to a gene: 5. The CDR3 DNA is TGTGCCAGCAGTCCCAGCGGGGCCAGCACAGATACGCAGTATTTT. Translated: CASSPSGASTDTQYF.

The chain is built from TRBV10-3 and TRBJ2-3, with a weak D call TRBD2 (6 bases). Germline lookup yields CDR1 ENHRY and CDR2 SYGVKD. This CDR3 comprises 13 residues. Deletions cut 7 bases from V and 0 bases from J, with 8 bases between. The CDR3 DNA reads as TGTGCCATCACCGGAGGGAGCACAGATACGCAGTATTTT. This codes for CAITGGSTDTQYF.

The V and J genes are TRBV6-1 and TRBJ2-5; TRBD1 matches 9 bases. The CDR3 consists of 16 residues. Per the germline V gene, CDR1 is MNHNS and CDR2 is SASEGT. V lost 0 bases, J lost 5 bases, and 7 bases stayed unmatched. The CDR3, as DNA: TGTGCCAGCAGTGAAGCGAAACAGGGGGCGAGGGAGACCCAGTACTTC. Protein product: CASSEAKQGARETQYF.

The rearrangement uses TRBV15 and TRBJ2-1; perhaps TRBD2 as D (6 bases). Germline CDR1 is LNHNV and CDR2 is YYDKDF (reference sequence). There are 15 residues in the CDR3. V gave up 0 bases and J gave up 4 bases, with 10 bases separating them. CDR3 coding DNA: TGTGCCACCAGCAGAGAAGGGACTCCATACAATGAGCAGTTCTTC. This sequence encodes CATSREGTPYNEQFF.

CDR3 region: CASSRRDRNEQFF. The CDR3 DNA reads TGTGCCAGCAGCAGGAGGGACAGGAATGAGCAGTTCTTC. V is TRBV12-3 or TRBV12-4 and J is TRBJ2-1, with TRBD1 identical over 8 bases. CDR3 length: 13 amino acids. J gave up 7 bases and V 6 bases, and 5 bases lay outside the gene matches.

V and J are TRBV3-1 (or the pseudogene TRBV3-2) and TRBJ1-5; D may be TRBD1 (5 bases). The V gene's germline CDR1 is LGHDT and CDR2 YNNKEL (reference sequence). The CDR3 contains 14 residues. V gave up 4 bases and J gave up 3 bases, with 10 bases separating them. CDR3 bases: TGTGCCAGCAGCCTAACAGGTTTCAATCAGCCCCAGCATTTT. Amino acid sequence: CASSLTGFNQPQHF.

This clone was detected a few times. The chain employs TRBV5-6 and TRBJ1-4; maybe TRBD1 (5 bases). CDR3 length: 14 residues. Trimming shortened V by 2 bases and J by 8 bases, and 13 bases separated the two germline ends. CDR1 SGHDT and CDR2 YYEEEE come from the germline V gene. CDR3 sequence (DNA): TGTGCCAGCAGCTTTACAGGAGCCGACGAAAAACTGTTTTTT. Translated, it gives CASSFTGADEKLFF.

This clone was detected only a few times. The chain carries TRBV4-3 and TRBJ2-2, with a weak D call TRBD2 (6 bases). The ends were cut back, 1 base at V and 4 bases at J, with 16 bases in the middle. Looked up from germline, CDR1 is LGHNA and CDR2 is YSLEER. The CDR3 covers 17 residues. CDR3 loop: CASSQAGGVGVTGELFF. The CDR3 DNA sequence: TGCGCCAGCAGCCAAGCCGGGGGTGTGGGGGTCACCGGGGAGCTGTTTTTT.

The chain combines TRBV7-9 with TRBJ1-5; a weak D match, TRBD1 (5 bases). The germline gives CDR1 SEHNR, CDR2 FQNEAQ (reference sequence). The CDR3 covers 17 residues. Trimming pared 1 base from V and 2 bases from J, leaving 15 bases between. The CDR3 DNA reads as TGTGCCAGCAGCTTAGGTTGGGAGGGGATAGGCAATCAGCCCCAGCATTTT. This gives the protein CASSLGWEGIGNQPQHF.

V and J are TRBV6-1 and TRBJ1-4; possibly TRBD1 for D (6 bases). This CDR3 region has 13 residues. The V gene's germline CDR1 is MNHNS and CDR2 SASEGT. The germline V and J ends were trimmed by 1 base and 8 bases, with 8 bases remaining between them. CDR3 residues: CASSEDQGEKLFF. As DNA, the CDR3 is TGTGCCAGCAGTGAAGACCAGGGGGAAAAACTGTTTTTT.

This chain joins TRBV6-5 and TRBJ2-5, with D maybe TRBD1 (6 bases). Germline CDR1 is MNHEY and CDR2 is SVGAGI. The CDR3 is 15 amino acids. Deletions cut 7 bases from V and 2 bases from J, with 17 bases between. The CDR3 DNA reads as TGTGCCAGCACTAGAACAGGGAATGGTCAAGAGACCCAGTACTTC. Translating gives CASTRTGNGQETQYF.

This clone has only a few counts. The chain joins TRBV7-8 to TRBJ1-1, with 7 bases that match TRBD1. This CDR3 has 14 amino acids. Trimming at V came to 1 base and at J to 6 bases, leaving 5 bases not matched to a gene. CDR1 and CDR2 from the germline V gene are SGHVS and FQNEAQ. The CDR3 spells CASSLVETGAEAFF. In nucleotides, the CDR3 is TGTGCCAGCAGCTTAGTCGAAACAGGGGCTGAAGCTTTCTTT.

In nucleotides, the CDR3 is TGCAGCGCGCAGGGGGCAGCTAATGAAAAACTGTTTTTT. This encodes CSAQGAANEKLFF. This sequence joins TRBV29-1 and TRBJ1-4; 8 bases line up with TRBD1. J lost 3 bases, V lost 7 bases, and 4 bases had no gene match. The CDR3 runs to 13 residues. CDR1 is SQVTM, CDR2 ANQGSEA, per germline.

The chain carries TRBV27 and TRBJ2-4; 10 bases map to TRBD1. J gave up 7 bases and V 4 bases, and 4 bases lay outside the gene matches. Germline CDR1 reads MNHEY; CDR2 reads SMNVEV (reference sequence). CDR3 length: 14 residues. CDR3 loop: CASSSPGQGNIQYF. The CDR3, as DNA: TGTGCCAGCAGTTCCCCGGGACAGGGGAACATTCAGTACTTC.

This chain uses TRBV6-4 with TRBJ2-1; the match to TRBD2 covers 9 bases. Germline V gene data show CDR1 as MRHNA and CDR2 as SNTAGT. J gave up 6 bases and V 4 bases, and 4 bases lay outside the gene matches. CDR3 length equals 14 residues. CDR3 in DNA: TGTGCCAGCAGTGTGGGCGGGGGGGTCAATGAGCAGTTCTTC. Its protein product is CASSVGGGVNEQFF.

The genes are TRBV7-8 and TRBJ1-6, with D possibly being TRBD1 (6 bases). Germline lookup yields CDR1 SGHVS and CDR2 FQNEAQ. The CDR3 consists of 16 residues. V lost 3 bases and J lost 5, with 14 bases in between. The CDR3 coding sequence is TGTGCCAGCAGCTTTCTGGGGCAGGGGAATAATTCACCCCTCCACTTT. It codes for CASSFLGQGNNSPLHF.

This clone was observed a single time. The chain's CDR3 is CASSQGGQGRGGYTF. CDR3 in DNA: TGTGCCAGCAGCCAAGGCGGACAGGGGAGGGGTGGCTACACCTTC. The chain carries TRBV3-1 (or the pseudogene TRBV3-2) and TRBJ1-2; 9 bases are a match to TRBD1. Per the germline V gene, CDR1 is LGHDT and CDR2 is YNNKEL (reference sequence). CDR3 length: 15 residues. V was clipped by 1 base and J by 7 bases; unmatched bases: 7.

The V and J genes are TRBV15 and TRBJ2-6; a possible D gene is TRBD1 (5 bases). With 8 bases removed from V and 1 base from J, the gap between germline ends came to 15 bases. The CDR3 runs 16 residues. Germline V gene data show CDR1 as LNHNV and CDR2 as YYDKDF (reference sequence). The CDR3 reads CATSWAPGSGANVLTF. The CDR3 nucleotides are TGTGCCACCTCATGGGCTCCAGGGTCTGGGGCCAACGTCCTGACTTTC. Looking up the rest from reference TRBV15 and TRBJ2-6 gives the full variable domain: DAMVIQNPRYQVTQFGKPVTLSCSQTLNHNVMYWYQQKSSQAPKLLFHYYDKDFNNEADTPDNFQSRRPNTSFCFLDIRSPGLGDTAMYLCATSWAPGSGANVLTFGAGSRLTVL.

This clone came up a few times. The V gene is TRBV4-2, the J gene TRBJ2-2; possibly TRBD1 or TRBD2 for D (5 bases each). V was cut by 4 bases and J by 5 bases, with 11 bases left in between. CDR3 length: 14 residues. Germline V gives CDR1 LGHNA, CDR2 YNFKEQ. CDR3 bases: TGTGCCAGCAGCCTCCGGGGCCGTACCGGGGAGCTGTTTTTT. It yields the protein CASSLRGRTGELFF.

The chain links TRBV10-3 to TRBJ2-7; 7 bases match TRBD2. The CDR3 totals 15 residues. V lost 4 bases and J lost 1; bases outside the gene matches: 7. CDR1 ENHRY and CDR2 SYGVKD come from the germline V gene. This CDR3 reads CAISAGGGGSYEQYF. Here the CDR3 DNA reads TGTGCCATCAGTGCGGGAGGTGGTGGTTCCTACGAGCAGTACTTC.

This clone was counted between two and nine times. The CDR3 sequence: CATSRGTGMGYEQYF. As DNA, the CDR3 is TGTGCCACCAGCAGAGGCACAGGGATGGGCTACGAGCAGTACTTC. This chain joins TRBV15 and TRBJ2-7, with D possibly TRBD1 on 6 matching bases. There are 15 residues in the CDR3. Trimming took 1 base from V and 3 from J, leaving 13 bases between them. Per the germline V gene, CDR1 is LNHNV and CDR2 is YYDKDF (reference sequence).